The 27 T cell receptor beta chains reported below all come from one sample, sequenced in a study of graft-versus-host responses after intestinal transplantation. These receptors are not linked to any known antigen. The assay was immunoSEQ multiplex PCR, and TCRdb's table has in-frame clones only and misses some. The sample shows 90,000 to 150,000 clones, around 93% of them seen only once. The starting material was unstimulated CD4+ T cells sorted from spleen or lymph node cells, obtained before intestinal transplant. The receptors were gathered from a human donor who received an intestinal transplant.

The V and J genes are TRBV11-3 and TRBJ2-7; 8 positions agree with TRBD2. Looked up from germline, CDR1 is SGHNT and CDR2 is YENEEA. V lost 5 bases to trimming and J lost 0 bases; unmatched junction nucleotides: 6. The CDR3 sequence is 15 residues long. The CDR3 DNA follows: TGTGCCAGCAGCCTGCCTAGCGGGCACTCCTACGAGCAGTACTTC. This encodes CASSLPSGHSYEQYF.

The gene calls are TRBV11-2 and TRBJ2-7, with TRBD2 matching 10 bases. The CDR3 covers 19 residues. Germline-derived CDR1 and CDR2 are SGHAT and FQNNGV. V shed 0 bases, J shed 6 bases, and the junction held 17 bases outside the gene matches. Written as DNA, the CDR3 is TGTGCCAGCAGCTTAGAGGGGTTCCGTCGGCTAGCGGGAGAAAGCGAGCAGTACTTC. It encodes CASSLEGFRRLAGESEQYF.

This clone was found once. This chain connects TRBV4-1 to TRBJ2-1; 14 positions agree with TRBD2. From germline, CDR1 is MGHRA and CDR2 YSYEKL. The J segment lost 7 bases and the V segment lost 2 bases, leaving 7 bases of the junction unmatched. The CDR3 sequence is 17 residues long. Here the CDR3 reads CASSQTSGTSGRNEQFF. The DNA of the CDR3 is TGCGCCAGCAGCCAAACCTCCGGGACTAGCGGGAGAAATGAGCAGTTCTTC.

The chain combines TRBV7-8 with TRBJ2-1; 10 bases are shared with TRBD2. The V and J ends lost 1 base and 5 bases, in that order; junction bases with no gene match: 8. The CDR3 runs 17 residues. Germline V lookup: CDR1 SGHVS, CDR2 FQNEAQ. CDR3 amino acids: CASSLVVAGGRHNEQFF. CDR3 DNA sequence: TGTGCCAGCAGCTTAGTTGTAGCGGGAGGCCGACACAATGAGCAGTTCTTC.

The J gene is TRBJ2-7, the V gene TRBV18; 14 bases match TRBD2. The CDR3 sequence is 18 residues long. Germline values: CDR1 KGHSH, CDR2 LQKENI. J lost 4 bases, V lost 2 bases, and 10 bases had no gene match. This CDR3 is CASSPVGTSGSAGYEQYF. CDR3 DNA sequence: TGTGCCAGCTCACCAGTCGGGACTAGCGGGAGCGCCGGGTACGAGCAGTACTTC.

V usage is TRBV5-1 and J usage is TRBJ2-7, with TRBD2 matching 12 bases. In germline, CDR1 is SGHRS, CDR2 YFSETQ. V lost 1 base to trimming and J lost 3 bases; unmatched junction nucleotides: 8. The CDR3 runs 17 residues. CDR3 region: CASSLSRLAGAVYEQYF. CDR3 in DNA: TGCGCCAGCAGCTTGAGTCGACTAGCGGGAGCTGTCTACGAGCAGTACTTC.

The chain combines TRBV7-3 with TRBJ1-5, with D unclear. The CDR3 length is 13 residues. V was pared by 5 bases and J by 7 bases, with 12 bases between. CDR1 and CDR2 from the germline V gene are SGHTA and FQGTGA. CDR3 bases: TGTGCCAGCAGCCTTAACCGAGAGCAGCCCCAGCATTTT. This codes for CASSLNREQPQHF.

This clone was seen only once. This CDR3 is CASSPHRGNTGELFF. The DNA of the CDR3 is TGTGCCAGCAGTCCCCACAGGGGCAACACCGGGGAGCTGTTTTTT. The chain couples TRBV11-3 to TRBJ2-2; 7 positions agree with TRBD1. CDR1 is SGHNT and CDR2 is YENEEA in the germline V gene. This CDR3 is built from 15 residues. V was clipped by 6 bases and J by 2 bases; unmatched bases: 6.

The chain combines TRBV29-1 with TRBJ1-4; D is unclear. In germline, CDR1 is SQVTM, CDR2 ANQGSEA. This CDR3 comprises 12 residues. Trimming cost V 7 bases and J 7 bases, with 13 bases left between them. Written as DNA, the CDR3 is TGCAGCGCCACTGGACCGTTTGAAAAACTGTTTTTT. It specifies CSATGPFEKLFF.

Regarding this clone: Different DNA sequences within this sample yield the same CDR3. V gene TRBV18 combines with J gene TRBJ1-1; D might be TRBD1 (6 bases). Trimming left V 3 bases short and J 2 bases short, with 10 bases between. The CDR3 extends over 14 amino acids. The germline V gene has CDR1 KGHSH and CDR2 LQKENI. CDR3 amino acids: CASSPGQPNTEAFF. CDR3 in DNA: TGTGCCAGCTCACCCGGACAGCCCAACACTGAAGCTTTCTTT.

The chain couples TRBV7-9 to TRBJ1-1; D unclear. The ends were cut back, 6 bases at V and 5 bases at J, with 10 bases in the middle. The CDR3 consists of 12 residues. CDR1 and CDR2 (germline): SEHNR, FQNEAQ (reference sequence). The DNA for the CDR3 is TGTGCCAGCAGTCGACCGGGGACTGAAGCTTTCTTT. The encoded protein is CASSRPGTEAFF.

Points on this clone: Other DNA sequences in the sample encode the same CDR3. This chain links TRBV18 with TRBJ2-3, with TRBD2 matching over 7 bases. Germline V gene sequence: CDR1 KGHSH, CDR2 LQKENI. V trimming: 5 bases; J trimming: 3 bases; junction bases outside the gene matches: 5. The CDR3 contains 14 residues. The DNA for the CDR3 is TGTGCCAGCTCAACTAGCGTAAGTACAGATACGCAGTATTTT. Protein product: CASSTSVSTDTQYF.

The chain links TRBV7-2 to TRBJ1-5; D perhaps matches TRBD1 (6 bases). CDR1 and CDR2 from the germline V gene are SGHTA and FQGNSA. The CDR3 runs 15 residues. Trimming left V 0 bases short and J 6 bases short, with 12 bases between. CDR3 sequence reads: CASSLAGTSVQPQHF. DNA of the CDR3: TGTGCCAGCAGCTTAGCTGGGACAAGTGTTCAGCCCCAGCATTTT. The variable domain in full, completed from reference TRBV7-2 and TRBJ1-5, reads GAGVSQSPSNKVTEKGKDVELRCDPISGHTALYWYRQSLGQGLEFLIYFQGNSAPDKSGLPSDRFSAERTGGSVSTLTIQRTQQEDSAVYLCASSLAGTSVQPQHFGDGTRLSIL.

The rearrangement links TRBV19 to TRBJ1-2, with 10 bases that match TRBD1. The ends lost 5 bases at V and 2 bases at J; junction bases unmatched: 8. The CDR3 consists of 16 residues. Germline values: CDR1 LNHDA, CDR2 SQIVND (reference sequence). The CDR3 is CASSPRDRGHNYGYTF. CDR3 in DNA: TGTGCCAGTAGTCCGAGGGACAGGGGCCACAACTATGGCTACACCTTC.

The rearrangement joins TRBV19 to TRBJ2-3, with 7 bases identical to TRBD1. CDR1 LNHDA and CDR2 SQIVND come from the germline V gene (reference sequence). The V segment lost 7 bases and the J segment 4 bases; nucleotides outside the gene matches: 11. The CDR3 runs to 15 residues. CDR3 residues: CASNTHRGGADTQYF. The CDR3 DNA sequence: TGTGCCAGTAATACCCACCGAGGGGGCGCAGATACGCAGTATTTT.

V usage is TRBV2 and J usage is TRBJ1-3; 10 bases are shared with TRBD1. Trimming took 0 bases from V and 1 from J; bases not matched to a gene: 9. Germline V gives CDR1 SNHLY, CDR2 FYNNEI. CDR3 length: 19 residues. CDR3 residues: CASSEARDRGRRSGNTIYF. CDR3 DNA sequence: TGTGCCAGCAGTGAAGCGAGAGACAGGGGGCGTAGATCTGGAAACACCATATATTTT.

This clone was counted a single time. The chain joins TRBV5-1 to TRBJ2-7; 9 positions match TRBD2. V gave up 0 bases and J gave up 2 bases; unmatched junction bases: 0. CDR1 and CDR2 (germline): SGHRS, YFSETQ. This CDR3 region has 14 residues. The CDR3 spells CASSLEREAYEQYF. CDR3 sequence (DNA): TGCGCCAGCAGCTTGGAGCGGGAGGCCTACGAGCAGTACTTC.

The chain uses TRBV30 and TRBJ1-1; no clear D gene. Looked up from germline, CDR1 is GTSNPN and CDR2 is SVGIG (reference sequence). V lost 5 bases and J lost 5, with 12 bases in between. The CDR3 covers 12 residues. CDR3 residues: CAWRPQWTEAFF. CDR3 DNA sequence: TGTGCCTGGCGCCCCCAGTGGACTGAAGCTTTCTTT.

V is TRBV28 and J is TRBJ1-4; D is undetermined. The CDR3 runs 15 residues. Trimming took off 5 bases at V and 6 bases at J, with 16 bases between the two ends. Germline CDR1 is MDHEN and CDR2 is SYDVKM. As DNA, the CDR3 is TGTGCCAGCAGTCCTCGGACGGTCTGGGATGAAAAACTGTTTTTT. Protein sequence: CASSPRTVWDEKLFF.

CDR3 DNA: TGTGCCAGCAGCTTAGTCCGAGGGCGGGGGACCTCCTACAATGAGCAGTTCTTC. Amino acids: CASSLVRGRGTSYNEQFF. V and J are TRBV7-6 and TRBJ2-1; 7 nucleotides line up with TRBD2. This CDR3 spans 18 amino acids. J lost 0 bases, V lost 1 base, and 9 bases had no gene match. Germline V gives CDR1 SGHVS, CDR2 FNYEAQ.

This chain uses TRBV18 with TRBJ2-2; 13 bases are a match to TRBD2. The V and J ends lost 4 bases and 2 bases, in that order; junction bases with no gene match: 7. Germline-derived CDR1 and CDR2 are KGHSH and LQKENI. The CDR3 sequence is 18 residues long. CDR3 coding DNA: TGTGCCAGCTCACGCTCGGGACTAGCGGGGAGCAACACCGGGGAGCTGTTTTTT. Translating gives CASSRSGLAGSNTGELFF.

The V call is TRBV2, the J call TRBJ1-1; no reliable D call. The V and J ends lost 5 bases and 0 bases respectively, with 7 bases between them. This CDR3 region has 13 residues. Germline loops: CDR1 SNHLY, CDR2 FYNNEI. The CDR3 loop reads CASSQDLNTEAFF. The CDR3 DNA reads TGTGCCAGCAGTCAGGACCTGAACACTGAAGCTTTCTTT.

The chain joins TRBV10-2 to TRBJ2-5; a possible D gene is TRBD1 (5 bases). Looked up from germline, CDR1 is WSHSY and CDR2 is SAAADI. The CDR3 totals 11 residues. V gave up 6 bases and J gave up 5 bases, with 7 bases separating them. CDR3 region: CASSAGETQYF. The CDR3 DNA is TGCGCCAGCAGCGCAGGGGAGACCCAGTACTTC.

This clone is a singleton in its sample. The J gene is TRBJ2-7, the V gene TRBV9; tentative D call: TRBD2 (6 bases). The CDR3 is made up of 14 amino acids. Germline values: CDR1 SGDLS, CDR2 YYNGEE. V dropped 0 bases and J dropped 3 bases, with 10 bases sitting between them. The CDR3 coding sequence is TGTGCCAGCAGCGTAGGGACGGAGGGCTACGAGCAGTACTTC. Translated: CASSVGTEGYEQYF.

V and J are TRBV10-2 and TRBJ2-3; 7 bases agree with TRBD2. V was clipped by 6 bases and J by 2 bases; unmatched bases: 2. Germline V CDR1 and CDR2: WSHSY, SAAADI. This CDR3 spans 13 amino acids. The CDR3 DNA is TGCGCCAGCAGGTGGGACTACACAGATACGCAGTATTTT. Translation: CASRWDYTDTQYF.

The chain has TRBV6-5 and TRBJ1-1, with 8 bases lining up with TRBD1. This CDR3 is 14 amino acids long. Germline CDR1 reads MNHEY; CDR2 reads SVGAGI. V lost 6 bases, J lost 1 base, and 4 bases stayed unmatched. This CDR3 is CASRRTGSNTEAFF. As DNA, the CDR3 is TGTGCCAGCAGACGGACAGGGTCGAACACTGAAGCTTTCTTT.

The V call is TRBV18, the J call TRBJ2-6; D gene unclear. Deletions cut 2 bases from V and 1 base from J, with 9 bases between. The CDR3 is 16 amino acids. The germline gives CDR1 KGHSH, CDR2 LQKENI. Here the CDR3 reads CASSPIVQSGANVLTF. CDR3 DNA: TGTGCCAGCTCACCAATCGTCCAATCTGGGGCCAACGTCCTGACTTTC. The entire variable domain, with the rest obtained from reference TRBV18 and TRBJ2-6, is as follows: NAGVMQNPRHLVRRRGQEARLRCSPMKGHSHVYWYRQLPEEGLKFMVYLQKENIIDESGMPKERFSAEFPKEGPSILRIQQVVRGDSAAYFCASSPIVQSGANVLTFGAGSRLTVL.